This entry concerns a single T cell receptor beta chain. Its antigen remains unidentified. The data belong to a study of cytomegalovirus exposure and HLA in healthy donors. General study findings and limits: Rare TCR sequences predominated, though certain public TCRs were found in many donors. Earlier analysis found most TCR beta V segments productive about 87% or about 30% of the time. A later analysis, which compared TCR beta chains of equal frequency, found the HLA-associated ones more clonally expanded.

This CDR3 is 15 amino acids long. V was clipped by 7 bases and J by 0 bases; unmatched bases: 9. In germline, CDR1 is SGHNT, CDR2 YYREEE (reference sequence). The PCR employed 60 Vbeta primers together with 13 Jbeta primers. Produced via immunoSEQ multiplex PCR; TCRdb's table is partial and in-frame only. The sample lists around 100,000 clones, about four fifths seen once, with over 20% in the top ten. The sample consisted of PBMCs. J is TRBJ2-7 and V is TRBV5-4; 8 positions agree with TRBD2. This receptor was taken from a man younger than 45 in good health and CMV-seropositive. CDR3 sequence reads: CASRGGAGNSYEQYF. The CDR3, as DNA: TGTGCCAGCCGGGGGGGTGCAGGGAACTCCTACGAGCAGTACTTC.